This T cell receptor (beta chain) was captured by sequencing in a study of human CD8 memory T cell subsets. Production of TCR beta libraries used UMI-labeled 5' RACE as the method. No DNA is given; TCRdb re-called the 5' RACE reads and lists each CDR3 protein once. The sample holds several thousand distinct CDR3 sequences. The CDR3 sequence is 16 residues long. Germline values: CDR1 SGHDN, CDR2 FVKESK. This chain connects TRBV14 to TRBJ1-1; TCRdb returns TRBD1, unconfirmable since there is no DNA. The source is a human donor in good health. The sample taken for sequencing was CD8+ T cells from PBMCs. CDR3 loop: CASSLRRGRTGTEAFF. The whole variable domain, remainder taken from reference TRBV14 and TRBJ1-1, is EAGVTQFPSHSVIEKGQTVTLRCDPISGHDNLYWYRRVMGKEIKFLLHFVKESKQDESGMPNNRFLAERTGGTYSTLKVQPAELEDSGVYFCASSLRRGRTGTEAFFGQGTRLTVV.